These 20 T cell receptor beta chains were sequenced from one sample in a study of control samples from healthy donors and cancer patients (TCRdb year 2020). The library came from the immunoSEQ multiplex PCR assay. TCRdb mirrors the immuneACCESS table, restricted to in-frame sequences. Some clones are absent from its copies; in checked studies, under half trace to an unresolved V gene, and the reason for the others is unknown. The sample table holds 200,000 or so clones, of which over 80% were seen once. The top ten hold approximately 1.8% of the sample. The specimen sequenced was blood. These receptors all come from a man in his thirties or forties in good health.

In the case of this clone: At one boundary the junction diverges from the germline segment, which might be a read error. At the DNA level, this CDR3 is encoded by other sequences in the same sample as well. CDR3 sequence reads: CATSRDRGGGYGYTF. CDR3 bases: TGCGCCACCAGCAGAGATCGAGGGGGCGGCTATGGCTACACCTTC. The rearrangement joins TRBV15 to TRBJ1-2; the match to TRBD1 covers 7 bases. Germline V gene data show CDR1 as LNHNV and CDR2 as YYDKDF (reference sequence). The CDR3 spans 15 residues.

This clone appeared a few times. J is TRBJ2-3 and V is TRBV19, with 9 nucleotides matching TRBD2. The CDR3 loop spans 18 amino acids. The germline V gene has CDR1 LNHDA and CDR2 SQIVND (reference sequence). V was pared by 0 bases and J by 6 bases, with 13 bases of the junction left unmatched. The CDR3: CASSIDVLGGGAWDTQYF. The CDR3 region has the DNA TGTGCCAGTAGTATAGACGTACTTGGCGGGGGGGCCTGGGATACGCAGTATTTT.

V is TRBV30 and J is TRBJ1-4, with D hard to call. Between the trimmed V and J ends, which lost 3 bases and 7 bases, there was a span of 12 bases. CDR3 length: 13 residues. Germline values: CDR1 GTSNPN, CDR2 SVGIG (reference sequence). The CDR3 spells CAWRGKEGEKLFF. CDR3 coding DNA: TGTGCCTGGAGAGGCAAAGAGGGTGAAAAACTGTTTTTT. The complete variable domain, with remaining parts taken from reference TRBV30 and TRBJ1-4, reads SQTIHQWPATLVQPVGSPLSLECTVEGTSNPNLYWYRQAAGRGLQLLFYSVGIGQISSEVPQNLSASRPQDRQFILSSKKLLLSDSGFYLCAWRGKEGEKLFFGSGTQLSVL.

The chain links TRBV6-1 to TRBJ2-7; TRBD1 matches 11 bases. This CDR3 has 15 amino acids. Trimming took 3 bases from V and 3 from J; bases not matched to a gene: 4. CDR1 is MNHNS and CDR2 is SASEGT in the germline V gene. The CDR3 is CASSEGQGVDYEQYF. CDR3 DNA: TGTGCCAGCAGTGAGGGACAGGGGGTGGACTACGAGCAGTACTTC.

The chain combines TRBV29-1 with TRBJ2-7; tentative D call: TRBD1 (6 bases). The length of the CDR3 is 12 residues. Trimming stripped 3 bases from V and 2 bases from J, with 8 bases between. CDR1 is SQVTM and CDR2 is ANQGSEA in the germline V gene. The CDR3 sequence: CSVEDRPYEQYF. In DNA, the CDR3 is TGCAGCGTTGAGGACAGACCCTACGAGCAGTACTTC.

V is TRBV7-2 and J is TRBJ1-5, with 7 bases aligning to TRBD1. The CDR3 runs 18 residues. The V segment lost 4 bases and the J segment 0 bases; nucleotides outside the gene matches: 12. Germline loops: CDR1 SGHTA, CDR2 FQGNSA. The CDR3 here is CASSSARRGQDSNQPQHF. DNA for the CDR3: TGTGCCAGCAGCTCGGCCCGGAGGGGGCAGGATAGCAATCAGCCCCAGCATTTT.

V usage is TRBV18 and J usage is TRBJ1-4, with D possibly matching TRBD1 (5 bases). Germline assignment: CDR1 KGHSH and CDR2 LQKENI. This CDR3 contains 13 residues. V lost 6 bases, J lost 5 bases, and 10 bases lay in between. CDR3 residues: CASSRGENEKLFF. CDR3 DNA: TGTGCCAGCTCCCGGGGGGAGAATGAAAAACTGTTTTTT.

This sequence joins TRBV4-2 and TRBJ1-2, with 8 nucleotides matching TRBD1. The CDR3 sequence is 15 residues long. CDR1 LGHNA and CDR2 YNFKEQ come from the germline V gene. Trimming removed 5 bases from V and 4 bases from J; junction bases left unmatched: 9. The CDR3 region has the DNA TGTGCCAGCAGCGACGACAGGGGCCTTGGCTATGGCTACACCTTC. This translates into CASSDDRGLGYGYTF.

This clone has just one count. V and J are TRBV12-3 or TRBV12-4 and TRBJ1-5; D gene ambiguous. This CDR3 spans 12 amino acids. Trimming took off 2 bases at V and 7 bases at J, with 6 bases between the two ends. Here the CDR3 DNA reads TGTGCCAGCAGTTTAAATCGCCAGCCCCAGCATTTT. Its protein product is CASSLNRQPQHF.

Details on this clone: The sample holds other DNA sequences that translate to the same CDR3. The J gene is TRBJ1-6, the V gene TRBV18, with a tentative D call TRBD1 (6 bases). Germline values: CDR1 KGHSH, CDR2 LQKENI. V shed 3 bases and J shed 9 bases, with 9 bases lying between them. This CDR3 region has 13 residues. The CDR3 loop reads CASSPDSSSPLHF. Written as DNA, the CDR3 is TGTGCCAGCTCACCGGACAGCTCTTCACCCCTCCACTTT.

The rearrangement links TRBV10-2 to TRBJ1-6; D is unresolved. With 4 bases removed from V and 9 bases from J, the gap between germline ends came to 10 bases. Germline loops: CDR1 WSHSY, CDR2 SAAADI. This CDR3 spans 13 amino acids. The chain's CDR3 is CASSAAESSPLHF. CDR3 coding DNA: TGCGCCAGCAGTGCGGCCGAGTCTTCACCCCTCCACTTT.

Comments on this clone: Distinct nucleotide sequences in the sample also encode this CDR3. This chain connects TRBV29-1 to TRBJ2-2; 7 bases align to TRBD1. Germline V gene lookup returns CDR1 SQVTM and CDR2 ANQGSEA. With V trimmed by 6 bases and J by 2 bases, 3 bases remained unmatched. The CDR3 has 13 amino acids. The chain's CDR3 is CSVRTGNTGELFF. The CDR3, as DNA: TGCAGCGTGAGGACAGGAAACACCGGGGAGCTGTTTTTT.

The chain employs TRBV5-1 and TRBJ1-2; D possibly corresponds to TRBD1 (6 bases). CDR1 SGHRS and CDR2 YFSETQ come from the germline V gene. V lost 4 bases and J 0 bases, leaving 13 bases between the germline ends. The CDR3 length is 15 residues. The CDR3 sequence is CASSLGGSTNYGYTF. The CDR3 DNA reads as TGCGCCAGCAGCCTGGGGGGCTCGACTAACTATGGCTACACCTTC. Combining the CDR3 with reference TRBV5-1 and TRBJ1-2 gives the whole variable domain KAGVTQTPRYLIKTRGQQVTLSCSPISGHRSVSWYQQTPGQGLQFLFEYFSETQRNKGNFPGRFSGRQFSNSRSEMNVSTLELGDSALYLCASSLGGSTNYGYTFGSGTRLTVV.

The J gene is TRBJ1-2, the V gene TRBV2, with D unclear. The V end was cut by 10 bases, the J end by 3 bases, with 12 bases between. Germline lookup yields CDR1 SNHLY and CDR2 FYNNEI. There are 12 residues in the CDR3. As DNA, the CDR3 is TGTGCCACCGCAGACGGGTACTATGGCTACACCTTC. It codes for CATADGYYGYTF.

The V and J genes are TRBV7-2 and TRBJ2-3; perhaps TRBD1 as D (6 bases). V shed 5 bases and J shed 0 bases, with 12 bases lying between them. The CDR3 has 15 residues. The germline gives CDR1 SGHTA, CDR2 FQGNSA. For the CDR3, the DNA is TGTGCCAGCAGCCTACAGGGCTTTAGCACAGATACGCAGTATTTT. Translating gives CASSLQGFSTDTQYF.

This chain connects TRBV19 to TRBJ2-1, with D unresolved. Trimming stripped 5 bases from V and 0 bases from J, with 14 bases between. The CDR3 is 16 amino acids. Germline V gene data show CDR1 as LNHDA and CDR2 as SQIVND (reference sequence). The CDR3 loop reads CASSARPASSYNEQFF. In DNA form, the CDR3 reads TGTGCCAGTAGTGCTCGTCCGGCAAGCTCCTACAATGAGCAGTTCTTC.

About this clone: This same CDR3 is encoded by further DNA sequences in the sample. CDR3 residues: CASSQGRPPHEQFF. DNA for the CDR3: TGTGCCAGCAGCCAAGGGAGACCACCTCATGAGCAGTTCTTC. This chain joins TRBV3-1 (or the pseudogene TRBV3-2) and TRBJ2-1; no firm D call. V was pared by 1 base and J by 8 bases, with 12 bases between. Per the germline V gene, CDR1 is LGHDT and CDR2 is YNNKEL (reference sequence). CDR3 length: 14 residues.

V usage is TRBV2 and J usage is TRBJ1-4; D is uncertain. The CDR3 spans 12 residues. V was pared by 6 bases and J by 4 bases, with 6 bases between. Germline V gene sequence: CDR1 SNHLY, CDR2 FYNNEI. CDR3 sequence reads: CASRADNEKLFF. The CDR3 nucleotides read TGTGCCAGCAGGGCCGATAATGAAAAACTGTTTTTT.

The chain couples TRBV11-2 to TRBJ2-1, with D possibly TRBD2 on 7 matching bases. This CDR3 comprises 15 residues. CDR1 is SGHAT and CDR2 is FQNNGV in the germline V gene. Deletions cut 5 bases from V and 4 bases from J, with 15 bases between. The CDR3 DNA follows: TGTGCCAGCAGCGCCGCGGGGGCGCAGTACAATGAGCAGTTCTTC. It translates to CASSAAGAQYNEQFF.

This clone was seen a single time. This chain's CDR3 is CSASSLYGYTF. The CDR3 DNA reads as TGCAGTGCTAGTAGTCTCTATGGCTACACCTTC. The chain employs TRBV20-1 and TRBJ1-2; D remains ambiguous. Trimming stripped 3 bases from V and 4 bases from J, with 6 bases between. This CDR3 contains 11 residues. In germline, CDR1 is DFQATT, CDR2 SNEGSKA (reference sequence).